These T cell receptor beta chains were read from a single sample in a study of T-cell reconstitution after alpha-beta-depleted transplantation in children. TCRdb redid the calling of the PCR reads with MiXCR, one entry per CDR3 protein. The profile shows hundreds of thousands of distinct CDR3 sequences, roughly 11% of them singletons. The sequencing here drew on peripheral blood, taken 180 days after TCRalphabeta/CD19-depleted stem cell transplant. The receptors stem from a male patient under 10 years old who had a stem cell transplant for chronic granulomatous disease, so the T cells may come from the graft donor. CDR3s leave out the opening cysteine and the closing phenylalanine or tryptophan. Each record gives: V gene, J gene, CDR3 protein.

v_gene: TRBV6-5
j_gene: TRBJ2-7
CDR3aa: ASSYYGEQY

v_gene: TRBV7-9
j_gene: TRBJ2-1
CDR3aa: ASSLRFGDLSYNEQF

v_gene: TRBV12-3/TRBV12-4
j_gene: TRBJ2-7
CDR3aa: ASTLGGDSGYEQY

v_gene: TRBV18
j_gene: TRBJ1-3
CDR3aa: ASSPNSGNTIY

v_gene: TRBV6-5
j_gene: TRBJ2-5
CDR3aa: ASSSRGDIQETQY

v_gene: TRBV6-5
j_gene: TRBJ2-5
CDR3aa: ASTWTSGSGETQY

v_gene: TRBV5-6
j_gene: TRBJ2-7
CDR3aa: ASSVGLAGAYEQY

v_gene: TRBV6-5
j_gene: TRBJ2-7
CDR3aa: ASSYYFSSGSSYEQY

v_gene: TRBV28
j_gene: TRBJ2-2
CDR3aa: ASYRTSGRHGELF

v_gene: TRBV24-1
j_gene: TRBJ2-1
CDR3aa: ATSGAGGYNEQF

v_gene: TRBV20-1
j_gene: TRBJ2-1
CDR3aa: SASGPHNEQF

v_gene: TRBV7-2
j_gene: TRBJ2-5
CDR3aa: ASSLGGGGRGRETQY

v_gene: TRBV7-8
j_gene: TRBJ2-1
CDR3aa: ASRLTSGGAYEQF